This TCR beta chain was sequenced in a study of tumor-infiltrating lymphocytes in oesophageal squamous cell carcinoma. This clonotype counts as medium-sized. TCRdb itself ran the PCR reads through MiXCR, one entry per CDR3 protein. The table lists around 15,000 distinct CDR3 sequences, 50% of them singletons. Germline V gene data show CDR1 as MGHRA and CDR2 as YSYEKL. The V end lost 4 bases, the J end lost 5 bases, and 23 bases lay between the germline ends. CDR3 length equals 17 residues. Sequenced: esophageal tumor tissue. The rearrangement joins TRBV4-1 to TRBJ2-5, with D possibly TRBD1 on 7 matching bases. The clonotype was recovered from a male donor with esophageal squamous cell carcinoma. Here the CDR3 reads CASSPRQGATSRETQYF. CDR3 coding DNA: TGCGCCAGCAGCCCGAGACAGGGCGCGACTAGTCGGGAGACCCAGTACTTC.